What follows is one TCR beta chain and its context. These data come from a study of control samples from healthy donors and cancer patients. The CDR3 runs to 14 residues. V dropped 1 base and J dropped 12 bases, with 13 bases sitting between them. The germline V gene has CDR1 MGHDK and CDR2 SYGVNS. Here immunoSEQ multiplex PCR was the method, and the copy in TCRdb shows in-frame clones only, minus some. This sample carries some 79,000 clones, roughly 93% of them seen once, and the ten largest clones take around 1.3%. Sequencing used PBMCs. This clonotype was obtained from a woman in her thirties or forties with lung cancer. The chain couples TRBV25-1 to TRBJ1-6, with D perhaps TRBD1 (5 bases). The DNA for the CDR3 is TGTGCCAGCAGTGAATGGAGGGACCAGGAACCCCTCCACTTT. Translation: CASSEWRDQEPLHF.